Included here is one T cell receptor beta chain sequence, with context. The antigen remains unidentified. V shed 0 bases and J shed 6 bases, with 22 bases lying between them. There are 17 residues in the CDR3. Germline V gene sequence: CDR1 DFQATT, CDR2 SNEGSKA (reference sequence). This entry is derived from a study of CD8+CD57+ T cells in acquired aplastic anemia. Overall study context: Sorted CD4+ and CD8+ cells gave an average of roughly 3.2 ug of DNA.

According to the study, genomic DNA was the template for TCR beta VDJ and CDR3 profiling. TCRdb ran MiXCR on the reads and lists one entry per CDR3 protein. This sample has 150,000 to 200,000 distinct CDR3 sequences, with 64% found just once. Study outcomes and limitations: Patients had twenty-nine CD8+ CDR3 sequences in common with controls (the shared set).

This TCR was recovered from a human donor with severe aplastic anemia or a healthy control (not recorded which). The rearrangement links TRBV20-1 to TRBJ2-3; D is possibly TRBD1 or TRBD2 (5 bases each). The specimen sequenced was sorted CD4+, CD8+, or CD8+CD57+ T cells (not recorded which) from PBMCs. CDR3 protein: CSARDREEAGLPDTQYF. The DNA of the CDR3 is TGCAGTGCTAGAGATCGTGAGGAGGCAGGGCTTCCCGATACGCAGTATTTT.